This T cell receptor (beta chain) appears in the sequencing data of a study of resident and recirculating memory T cells in vitiligo. The CDR3 spans 14 residues. CDR1 and CDR2 from the germline V gene are SGDLS and YYNGEE. The germline V and J ends were trimmed by 0 bases and 7 bases, with 10 bases remaining between them. No patient showed confetti depigmentation, a clinical sign of active disease. Only in-frame clones appear in the TCRdb table, and some are missing; sequencing was by immunoSEQ multiplex PCR. Counted here are 60,000 to 80,000 clones, 80% to 95% occurring once; the ten biggest clones make up over 4.5%.

V is TRBV9 and J is TRBJ2-2; tentative D call: TRBD2 (5 bases). The TCR originated in a male donor with vitiligo. The source material was blood. CDR3 amino acids: CASSVVSGNGELFF. In DNA, the CDR3 is TGTGCCAGCAGCGTAGTATCCGGGAACGGGGAGCTGTTTTTT.